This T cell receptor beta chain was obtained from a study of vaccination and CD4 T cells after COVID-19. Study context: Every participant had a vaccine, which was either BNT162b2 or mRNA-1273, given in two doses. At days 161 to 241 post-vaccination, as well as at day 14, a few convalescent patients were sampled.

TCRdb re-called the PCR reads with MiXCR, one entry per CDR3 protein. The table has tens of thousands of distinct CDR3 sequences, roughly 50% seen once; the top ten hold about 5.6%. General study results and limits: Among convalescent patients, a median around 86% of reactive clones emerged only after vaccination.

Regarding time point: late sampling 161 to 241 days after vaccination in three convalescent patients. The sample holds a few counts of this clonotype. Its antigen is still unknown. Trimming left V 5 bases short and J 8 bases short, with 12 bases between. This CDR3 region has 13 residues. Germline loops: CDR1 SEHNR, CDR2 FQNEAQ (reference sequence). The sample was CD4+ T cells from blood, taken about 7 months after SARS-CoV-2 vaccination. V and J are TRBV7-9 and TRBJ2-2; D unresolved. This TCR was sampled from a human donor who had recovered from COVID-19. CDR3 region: CASSIEFGGELFF. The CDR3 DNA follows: TGTGCCAGCAGCATAGAATTTGGAGGGGAGCTGTTTTTT.